This T cell receptor beta chain was observed in a study of cytomegalovirus exposure and HLA in healthy donors. Study-wide background: Around 89 million unique TCRs from HLA-typed donors made up an early data release.

The CDR3 contains 13 residues. J was trimmed by 2 bases and V by 3 bases; bases with no gene match: 3. Germline V CDR1 and CDR2: GTSNPN, SVGIG (reference sequence). Use of 60 Vbeta and 13 Jbeta primers characterized the PCR. The data were produced by immunoSEQ multiplex PCR, yet TCRdb's version contains in-frame clones alone and is incomplete. The repertoire table contains about 64,000 clones. The V and J genes are TRBV30 and TRBJ1-2; 7 bases fit TRBD1. The sequence derives from a woman aged 18-30 years in good health and CMV-seronegative. The sequenced sample was PBMCs. The CDR3 reads CAWRVTGNYGYTF. The CDR3 DNA reads TGTGCCTGGAGGGTGACAGGGAACTATGGCTACACCTTC. Variable domain in full (rest from reference TRBV30 and TRBJ1-2): SQTIHQWPATLVQPVGSPLSLECTVEGTSNPNLYWYRQAAGRGLQLLFYSVGIGQISSEVPQNLSASRPQDRQFILSSKKLLLSDSGFYLCAWRVTGNYGYTFGSGTRLTVV.